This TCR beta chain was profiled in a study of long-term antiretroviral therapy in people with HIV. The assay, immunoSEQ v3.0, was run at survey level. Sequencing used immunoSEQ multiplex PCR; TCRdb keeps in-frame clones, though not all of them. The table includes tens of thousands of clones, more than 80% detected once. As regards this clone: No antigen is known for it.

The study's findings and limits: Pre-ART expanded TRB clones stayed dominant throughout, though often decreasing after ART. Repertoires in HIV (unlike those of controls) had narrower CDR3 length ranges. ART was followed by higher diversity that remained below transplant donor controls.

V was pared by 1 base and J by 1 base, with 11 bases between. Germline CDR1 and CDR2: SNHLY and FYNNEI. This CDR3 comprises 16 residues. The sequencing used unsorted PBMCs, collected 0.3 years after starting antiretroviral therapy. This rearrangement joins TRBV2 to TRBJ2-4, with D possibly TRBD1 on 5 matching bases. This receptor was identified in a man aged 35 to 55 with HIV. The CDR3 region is CASSEDGARAKNIQYF. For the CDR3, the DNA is TGTGCCAGCAGTGAAGATGGGGCTAGGGCCAAAAACATTCAGTACTTC.